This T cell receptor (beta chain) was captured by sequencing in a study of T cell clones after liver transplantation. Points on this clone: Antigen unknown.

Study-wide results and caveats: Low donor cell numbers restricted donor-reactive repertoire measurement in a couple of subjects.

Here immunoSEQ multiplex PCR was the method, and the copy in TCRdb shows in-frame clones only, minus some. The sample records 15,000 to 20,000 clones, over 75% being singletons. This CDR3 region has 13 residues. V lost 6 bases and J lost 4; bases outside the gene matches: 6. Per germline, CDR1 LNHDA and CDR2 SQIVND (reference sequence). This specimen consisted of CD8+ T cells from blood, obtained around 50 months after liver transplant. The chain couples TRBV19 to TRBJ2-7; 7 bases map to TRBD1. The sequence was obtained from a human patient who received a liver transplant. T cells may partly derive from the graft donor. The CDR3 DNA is TGTGCCAGTAGCGACAGGGTTTGGTACGAGCAGTACTTC. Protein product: CASSDRVWYEQYF.